The rows below give T cell receptor beta chains drawn from one sample of a study of T cell repertoires in cytomegalovirus infection. TCRdb called the reads again in MiXCR, with one record for every CDR3 protein. The sample contains just under 500,000 distinct CDR3 sequences, roughly 34% of which appear only once. These TCRs' antigens remain unknown. Sample: cultured PBMCs, taken from culture after CMV antigen stimulation. The source is a human donor in good health (CMV status not recorded). Some clones in this sample may be carry-over from other donors' samples. Each CDR3 is given without its conserved first and last residue.

v_gene	j_gene	CDR3aa
TRBV7-8	TRBJ2-7	ASSLGERESEQY
TRBV6-1	TRBJ1-5	ASRGWTGSSNQPQH
TRBV20-1	TRBJ1-1	SAKTAMNTEAF
TRBV6-5	TRBJ1-5	ASKRDRDPQPQH
TRBV7-9	TRBJ2-3	ASSLPGGQGSDTQY
TRBV12-3/TRBV12-4	TRBJ1-1	ASSRGRTTEAF
TRBV11-2	TRBJ2-3	ASSLDPRLGTDTQY
TRBV6-5	TRBJ1-1	ASSYSQANTEAF
TRBV10-3	TRBJ1-2	AISEPTAGNYGYT
TRBV6-2/TRBV6-3	TRBJ1-6	ASSKTATTGVHSPLH
TRBV7-2	TRBJ2-7	ASSRVAGLSAEQY
TRBV6-8	TRBJ2-1	ASRPRGLKYNEQF
TRBV7-2	TRBJ1-2	ASSLVFRDGYT
TRBV7-9	TRBJ1-1	ASSLAVYESPAF
TRBV5-4	TRBJ2-3	ASSLPGLAGWRTDTQY
TRBV18	TRBJ1-1	ASSPQTQGALPEAF
TRBV7-6	TRBJ2-3	ASSLLTTWGEDTQY
TRBV19	TRBJ2-5	ASSTLRGQSVQTQY
TRBV15	TRBJ2-1	ATSREKGLALNEQF
TRBV7-2	TRBJ1-2	ASSPRSDGYT
TRBV7-9	TRBJ1-1	ASSLALSNTEAF
TRBV28	TRBJ1-3	ASSLYRGENTIY
TRBV25-1	TRBJ2-1	ASSGGRTISYNEQF
TRBV6-5	TRBJ2-6	ASTWDGSSGANVLT
TRBV19	TRBJ1-3	ASSRRGLAGNTIY
TRBV6-2/TRBV6-3	TRBJ2-7	ASSTRVHEQY
TRBV7-6	TRBJ2-3	ASSQVPVGTDTQY
TRBV20-1	TRBJ2-1	SARGSYNEQF
TRBV28	TRBJ1-2	ASSRNLDRGFYGYT
TRBV28	TRBJ1-5	ASSLPERSNQPQH
TRBV6-2/TRBV6-3	TRBJ1-1	ASRNARTANTEAF
TRBV19	TRBJ2-1	ASGTWGSYNEQF
TRBV6-1	TRBJ2-7	ASSLTSGDTYEQY
TRBV20-1	TRBJ2-1	SGATLAGGPQSRSSEQF
TRBV19	TRBJ2-1	ASSIEGGLADSYNEQF
TRBV12-3/TRBV12-4	TRBJ1-5	ASSFSGQRRNQPQH
TRBV24-1	TRBJ2-3	ATSTPGAGADTQY
TRBV19	TRBJ2-2	ASSIVGSSGELF
TRBV6-2/TRBV6-3	TRBJ1-2	ATEGHNYGYT
TRBV4-1	TRBJ2-2	ASSQPDRAIRELF
TRBV7-2	TRBJ1-1	ASSLVGRLTEAF
TRBV12-5	TRBJ2-3	ASGLGLAGVRDTQY
TRBV11-3	TRBJ1-1	ASSLMMGTEAF